The T cell receptor beta chain under discussion was sequenced for a study of early T cells in non-severe SARS-CoV-2 infection. General study findings and limits: VDJdb matching skewed toward anti-spike CD8 responses, missing private and CD4 specificities.

The J segment lost 4 bases and the V segment lost 5 bases, leaving 8 bases of the junction unmatched. CDR3 size: 15 residues. Germline V gene data show CDR1 as SGHAT and CDR2 as FQNNGV. This clonotype was seen only a few times. Its matching antigen is unknown. Unique molecular identifiers were affixed to single, distinct cDNA molecules. TCRdb re-called the 5' RACE reads through MiXCR, storing one row per CDR3 protein. The table has about 80,000 distinct CDR3 sequences, around an eighth seen once. This sequence originates from an adult who was a healthcare worker with PCR-confirmed SARS-CoV-2 infection or an uninfected control (not recorded which). The gene calls are TRBV11-2 and TRBJ2-1, with 7 bases identical to TRBD2. Sequenced input: whole blood. CDR3 loop: CASSPGSSGYNEQFF. The CDR3 nucleotides are TGTGCCAGCAGCCCTGGTTCTAGCGGTTACAATGAGCAGTTCTTC.